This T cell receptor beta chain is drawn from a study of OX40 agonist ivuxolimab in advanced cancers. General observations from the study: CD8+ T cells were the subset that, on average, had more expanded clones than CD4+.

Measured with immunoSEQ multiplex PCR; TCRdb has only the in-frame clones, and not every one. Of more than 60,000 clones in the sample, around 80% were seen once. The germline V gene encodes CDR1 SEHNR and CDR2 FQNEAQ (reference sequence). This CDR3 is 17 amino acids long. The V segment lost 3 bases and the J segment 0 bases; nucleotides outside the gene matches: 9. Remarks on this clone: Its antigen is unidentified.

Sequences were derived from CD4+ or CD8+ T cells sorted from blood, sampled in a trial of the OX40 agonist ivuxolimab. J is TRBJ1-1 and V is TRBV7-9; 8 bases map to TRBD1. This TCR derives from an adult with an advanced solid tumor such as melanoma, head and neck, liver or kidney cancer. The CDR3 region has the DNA TGTGCCAGCAGCTTTCCTACAGGGGGTGGTGTGAACACTGAAGCTTTCTTT. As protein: CASSFPTGGGVNTEAFF.